Listed below are T cell receptor beta chains from one sample, sequenced in a study of T cells in Graves' hyperthyroidism and ophthalmopathy. Using its own MiXCR run on the multiplex PCR reads, TCRdb lists one record per CDR3 protein. The sample has 750,000 to 950,000 distinct CDR3 sequences, roughly 40% seen once. The specimen sequenced was blood. These receptors all stem from a man aged 18-30 years with Graves' hyperthyroidism. Both conserved end residues are part of each CDR3. The D gene is left open where the match is weak. Clone size is given for some rows only: seen once, a few or many times, or a class if the clone is expanded.

11	TRBV24-1	many	-	TRBJ2-7	TGTGCCACCAGTGATTTAAACGAGCAGTACTTC	CATSDLNEQYF
12	TRBV4-1	few	TRBD1	TRBJ1-2	TGTGCCAGCAGCTTGCCAGGGGGGGACTACACCTTC	CASSLPGGDYTF
15	TRBV18	-	-	TRBJ2-5	TGTGCCAGCTCACGCGAGTTGGGGGTTGGAGAGACCCAGTACTTC	CASSRELGVGETQYF
13	TRBV7-9	few	-	TRBJ2-5	TGTGCCAGCAGCCTCCAGGGTCTTGCGGACCAGTACTTC	CASSLQGLADQYF
16	TRBV4-1	-	-	TRBJ1-2	TGCGCCAGCAGCCAAGATCCCATAGGAGGGGAAAATGGCTACACCTTC	CASSQDPIGGENGYTF
14	TRBV10-3	many	TRBD1	TRBJ1-1	TGTGCCATCACAAGAAACTCAGGGGGCACTGAAGCTTTCTTT	CAITRNSGGTEAFF
14	TRBV5-8	-	-	TRBJ1-2	TGTGCCAGCAGCTTGGGGCGGCAATTGTATGGCTACACCTTC	CASSLGRQLYGYTF
16	TRBV4-1	-	TRBD1	TRBJ1-2	TGCGCCAGCAGCCACCCCGCCTCCGGGACAGGGTCTGGCTACACCTTC	CASSHPASGTGSGYTF
15	TRBV20-1	-	-	TRBJ1-5	TGCAATGCTAAGAGCCCGGACAGCATCAATCAGCCCCAGCATTTT	CNAKSPDSINQPQHF
12	TRBV28	-	-	TRBJ1-1	TGTGCCAGCAGCTCTAGTGTGCTCGGAGCTTTCTTT	CASSSSVLGAFF
12	TRBV29-1	-	TRBD1	TRBJ1-2	TGCAGCGTTACAACAGGGGTTCGTGGCTACACCTTC	CSVTTGVRGYTF
13	TRBV2	many	-	TRBJ2-7	TGTGCCAGCAGTGAACGCCGGATCTACGAGCAGTACTTC	CASSERRIYEQYF
15	TRBV29-1	many	TRBD1	TRBJ2-2	TGCAGCGTTGGGGGACAGGGAGTAAACACCGGGGAGCTGTTTTTT	CSVGGQGVNTGELFF
15	TRBV5-1	-	-	TRBJ1-5	TGCGCCAGCAGCTTGGAGGGGTATCGCAATCAGCCCCAGCATTTT	CASSLEGYRNQPQHF
12	TRBV24-1	-	-	TRBJ1-2	TGTGCCACTTGGGGGGGATACTATGGCTACACCTTC	CATWGGYYGYTF
12	TRBV13	many	-	TRBJ2-5	TGTGCCAGCAGCGACCGGTCGGAGACCCAGTACTTC	CASSDRSETQYF
15	TRBV4-1	-	-	TRBJ1-5	TGCGCCAGCAGCCAAGATCAGTATAGCAATCAGCCCCAGCATTTT	CASSQDQYSNQPQHF
16	TRBV5-1	-	TRBD1	TRBJ2-2	TGCGCCAGCCGACAGGGCTATAATACGAACACCGGGGAGCTGTTTTTT	CASRQGYNTNTGELFF
18	TRBV12-3/TRBV12-4	few	TRBD2	TRBJ2-6	TGTGCCAGCAGTTTGACTAGCGGGGGGGCTAGTGGGGCCAACGTCCTGACTTTC	CASSLTSGGASGANVLTF
14	TRBV12-5	-	-	TRBJ1-5	TGTGCTAGTGTGGAGGGTTTAAGCAATCAGCCCCAGCATTTT	CASVEGLSNQPQHF
14	TRBV20-1	-	-	TRBJ1-5	TGCAGTGCTAGAGCAGGGGACAATGACGGGCCCCAGCATTTT	CSARAGDNDGPQHF
15	TRBV14	few	-	TRBJ1-1	TGTGCCAGCAGCCAAGATTCCCTCCTTGCCACTGAAGCTTTCTTT	CASSQDSLLATEAFF
12	TRBV20-1	few	-	TRBJ1-5	TGCAGTGCTAGTCAGACCAATCAGCCCCAGCATTTT	CSASQTNQPQHF
13	TRBV20-1	-	TRBD1	TRBJ1-1	TGCAGTGCTCACAGGGGGCGAGGAACTGAAGCTTTCTTT	CSAHRGRGTEAFF
14	TRBV6-1	once	-	TRBJ2-6	TGTGCCAGCCCCCAGTCCTCTGGGGCCAACGTCCTGACTTTC	CASPQSSGANVLTF
13	TRBV25-1	many	-	TRBJ2-5	TGTGCCAGCAGTGATCCGTCGTACGAGACCCAGTACTTC	CASSDPSYETQYF
12	TRBV7-9	few	-	TRBJ2-5	TGTGCCAGCAGCTTCAGCACAGAGACCCAGTACTTC	CASSFSTETQYF
13	TRBV7-2	few	TRBD1	TRBJ1-1	TGTGCCAGCAGAACCGGGACAGGGCCTGAAGCTTTCTTT	CASRTGTGPEAFF
15	TRBV9	-	-	TRBJ1-1	TGTGCCAGCAGCGCCGCGAGCCAGCTGAACACTGAAGCTTTCTTT	CASSAASQLNTEAFF
15	TRBV7-8	many	-	TRBJ1-3	TGTGCCAGCAGCTTAACAGGACACACCCTGGACACCATATATTTT	CASSLTGHTLDTIYF
16	TRBV2	-	TRBD2	TRBJ2-7	TGTGCCAGCAGTGTACCCGGGACTAGCGGGGCCTACGAGCAGTACTTC	CASSVPGTSGAYEQYF
15	TRBV5-4	-	-	TRBJ2-7	TGTGCCAGCAGCATAGGACAGAGTGTTGCCTACGAGCAGTACTTC	CASSIGQSVAYEQYF
12	TRBV7-2	once	-	TRBJ2-1	TGTGCCAGCAGCTTCAGTGGCAGTGAGCAGTTCTTC	CASSFSGSEQFF
12	TRBV2	-	-	TRBJ2-2	TGTGCCAGCAGGCTGCGCACCGGGGAGCTGTTTTTT	CASRLRTGELFF
16	TRBV11-2	-	TRBD2	TRBJ2-7	TGTGCCAGCAGGTTACGGACTAGCGGTGGCCTATACGAGCAGTACTTC	CASRLRTSGGLYEQYF
13	TRBV20-1	many	-	TRBJ1-5	TGCAGTGCTAGAGATGGGGAGAATCAGCCCCAGCATTTT	CSARDGENQPQHF
13	TRBV10-3	many	-	TRBJ1-1	TGTGCCACCCGGGGGAGGGGAGGAACTGAAGCTTTCTTT	CATRGRGGTEAFF
13	TRBV12-3/TRBV12-4	-	-	TRBJ1-2	TGTGCCAGCAGTCCGACACGGGGTGTAAGCTACACCTTC	CASSPTRGVSYTF
13	TRBV10-3	many	-	TRBJ2-5	TGTGCCATCGCTCAGGGGCGCCAGGAGACCCAGTACTTC	CAIAQGRQETQYF
13	TRBV5-1	few	-	TRBJ1-4	TGCGCCAGCAGCCGGGCCCTTAATGAAAAACTGTTTTTT	CASSRALNEKLFF
16	TRBV7-8	few	TRBD1	TRBJ1-4	TGTGCCAGCAGCCAGCCCGACAGGGGTTCTAATGAAAAACTGTTTTTT	CASSQPDRGSNEKLFF
15	TRBV7-3	-	-	TRBJ1-4	TGTGCCAGCAGCGCCTCCGGGGAGGTGGGCGAAAAACTGTTTTTT	CASSASGEVGEKLFF
13	TRBV5-1	-	-	TRBJ2-7	TGCGCCAGCAGCCAACCCCCTAACTACGAGCAGTACTTC	CASSQPPNYEQYF
11	TRBV6-2/TRBV6-3	-	-	TRBJ2-2	TGTGCAGCCGGAGTGGCCGGGGAGCTGTTTTTT	CAAGVAGELFF
14	TRBV6-5	-	-	TRBJ2-2	TGTGCCAGCAGTTACACGGACAGCACCGGGGAGCTGTTTTTT	CASSYTDSTGELFF
13	TRBV12-3/TRBV12-4	-	-	TRBJ1-4	TGTGCCAGCAGCCCAGGATCTAATAAAAAACTGTTTTTT	CASSPGSNKKLFF
16	TRBV7-8	-	-	TRBJ1-1	TGTGCCAGCAGCCAAAACCGGGGGACCATGAACACTGAGGCTTTCTTT	CASSQNRGTMNTEAFF
14	TRBV2	many	-	TRBJ1-5	TGTGCCAGCAGTAAGGGGCAGCTCAATCAGCCCCAGCATTTT	CASSKGQLNQPQHF
13	TRBV6-5	few	-	TRBJ2-5	TGTGCCAGCAGTACGCTAGGGGTGGGGACCCAGTACTTC	CASSTLGVGTQYF
12	TRBV5-1	-	TRBD1	TRBJ2-5	TGCGCCAGCAGCCACGGACAGGGGGCCCTCTACTTC	CASSHGQGALYF